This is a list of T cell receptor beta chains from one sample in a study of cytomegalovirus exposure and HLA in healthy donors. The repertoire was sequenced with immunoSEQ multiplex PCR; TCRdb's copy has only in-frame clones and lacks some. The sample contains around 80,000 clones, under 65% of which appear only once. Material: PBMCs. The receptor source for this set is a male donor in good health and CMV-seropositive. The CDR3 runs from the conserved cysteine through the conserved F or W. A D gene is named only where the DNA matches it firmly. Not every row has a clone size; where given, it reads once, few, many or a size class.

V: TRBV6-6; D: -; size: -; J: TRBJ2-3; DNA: TGTGCCAGCACAGATGTACTTCACACGGGTGATACGCAGTATTTT; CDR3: CASTDVLHTGDTQYF
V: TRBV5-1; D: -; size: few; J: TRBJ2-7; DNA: TGCGCCAGCAGCTCCAGTGGCTACGAGCAGTACTTC; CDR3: CASSSSGYEQYF
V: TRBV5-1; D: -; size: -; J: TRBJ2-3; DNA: TGCGCCAGCAGCTTGGAGACAACTAGCACAGATACGCAGTATTTT; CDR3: CASSLETTSTDTQYF
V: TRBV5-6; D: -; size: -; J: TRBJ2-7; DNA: TGTGCCAGCAGCTTGGCTGGCACCCTGATAATCTTC; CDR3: CASSLAGTLIIF
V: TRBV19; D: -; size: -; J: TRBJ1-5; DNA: TGTGCCAGTAGCAGGGTTAATCAGCCCCAGCATTTT; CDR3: CASSRVNQPQHF
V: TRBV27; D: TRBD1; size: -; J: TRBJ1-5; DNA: TGTGCCAGCAGTCTCGGGACAGGCAATCAGCCCCAGCATTTT; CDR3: CASSLGTGNQPQHF
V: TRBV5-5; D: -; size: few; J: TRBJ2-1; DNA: TGTGCCAGCATCCAGGGGGGACAGACGGAAGGGCAGTTCTTC; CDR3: CASIQGGQTEGQFF
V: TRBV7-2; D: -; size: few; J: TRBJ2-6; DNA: TGTGCCAGCAGCAATACAGGGCCTGGGGCCAACGTCCTGACTTTC; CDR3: CASSNTGPGANVLTF
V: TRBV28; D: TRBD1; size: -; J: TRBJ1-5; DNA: TGTGCCAGCAGCCGACCGGGACAGGGCTCGAAGCCCCAGCATTTT; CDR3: CASSRPGQGSKPQHF
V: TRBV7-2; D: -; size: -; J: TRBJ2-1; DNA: TGTGCCAGCAGCTTAGAGGGAGTAGGTGGTATCCTCTACAATGAGCAGTTCTTC; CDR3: CASSLEGVGGILYNEQFF
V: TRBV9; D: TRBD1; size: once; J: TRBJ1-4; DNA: TGTGCCAGCAGCGCATATAGAGACAGGGCTGAAAAACTGTTTTTT; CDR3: CASSAYRDRAEKLFF